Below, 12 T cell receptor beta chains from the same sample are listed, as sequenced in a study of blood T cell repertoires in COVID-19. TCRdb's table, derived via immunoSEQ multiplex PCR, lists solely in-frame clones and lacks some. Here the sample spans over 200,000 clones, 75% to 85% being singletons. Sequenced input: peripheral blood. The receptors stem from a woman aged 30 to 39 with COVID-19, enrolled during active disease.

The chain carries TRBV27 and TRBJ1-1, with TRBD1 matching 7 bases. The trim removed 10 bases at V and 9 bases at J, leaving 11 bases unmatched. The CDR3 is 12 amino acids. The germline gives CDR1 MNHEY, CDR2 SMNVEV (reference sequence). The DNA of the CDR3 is TGTGCCACCCACGGACAGGAGCGAAAAGCTTTCTTT. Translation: CATHGQERKAFF.

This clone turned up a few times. The DNA of the CDR3 is TGTGCCAGTAGCCGATTAAAACAGGGCAGCTCTGGAAACACCATATATTTT. Amino acids: CASSRLKQGSSGNTIYF. V is TRBV19 and J is TRBJ1-3; TRBD1 might be the D (6 bases). CDR3 size: 17 residues. Per the germline V gene, CDR1 is LNHDA and CDR2 is SQIVND (reference sequence). Between the trimmed V and J ends, which lost 6 bases and 0 bases, there was a span of 18 bases.

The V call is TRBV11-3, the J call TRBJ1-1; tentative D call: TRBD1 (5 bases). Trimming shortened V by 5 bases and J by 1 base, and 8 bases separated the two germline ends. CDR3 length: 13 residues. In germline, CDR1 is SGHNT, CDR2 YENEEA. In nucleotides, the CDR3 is TGTGCCAGCAGCGATACAGGGAACACTGAAGCTTTCTTT. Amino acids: CASSDTGNTEAFF.

The CDR3 DNA reads TGTGCCAGCAGTGAGGGACAGCATAGCAATCAGCCCCAGCATTTT. Translating it yields CASSEGQHSNQPQHF. The genes are TRBV2 and TRBJ1-5, with 7 bases matching TRBD1. Germline values: CDR1 SNHLY, CDR2 FYNNEI. The CDR3 has 15 amino acids. After removal of 3 bases from V and 0 bases from J, the junction contained 2 bases not matched to a gene.

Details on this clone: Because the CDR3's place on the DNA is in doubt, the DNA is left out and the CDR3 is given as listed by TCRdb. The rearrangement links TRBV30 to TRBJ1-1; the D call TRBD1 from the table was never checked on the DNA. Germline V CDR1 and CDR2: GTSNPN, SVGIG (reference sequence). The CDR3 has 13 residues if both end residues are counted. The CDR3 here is CSGQGQPNTEAFF.

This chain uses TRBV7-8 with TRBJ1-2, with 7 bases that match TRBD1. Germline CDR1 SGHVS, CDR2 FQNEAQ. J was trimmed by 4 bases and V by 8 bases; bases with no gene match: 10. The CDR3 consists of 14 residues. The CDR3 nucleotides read TGTGCCAGCGGCTCAGGGGACAGAACCTATGGCTACACCTTC. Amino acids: CASGSGDRTYGYTF.

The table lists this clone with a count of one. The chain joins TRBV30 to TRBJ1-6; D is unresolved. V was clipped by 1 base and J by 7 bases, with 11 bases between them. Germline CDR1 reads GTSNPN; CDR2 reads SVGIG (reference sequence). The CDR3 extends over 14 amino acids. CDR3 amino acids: CAWSEDGRNSPLHF. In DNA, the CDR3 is TGTGCCTGGAGTGAGGACGGGAGGAATTCACCCCTCCACTTT.

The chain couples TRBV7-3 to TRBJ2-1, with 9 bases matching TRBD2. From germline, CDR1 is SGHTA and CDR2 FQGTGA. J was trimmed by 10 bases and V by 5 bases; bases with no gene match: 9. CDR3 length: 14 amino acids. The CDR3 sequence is CASSVPGLAREQFF. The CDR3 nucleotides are TGTGCCAGCAGCGTCCCGGGACTAGCAAGGGAGCAGTTCTTC.

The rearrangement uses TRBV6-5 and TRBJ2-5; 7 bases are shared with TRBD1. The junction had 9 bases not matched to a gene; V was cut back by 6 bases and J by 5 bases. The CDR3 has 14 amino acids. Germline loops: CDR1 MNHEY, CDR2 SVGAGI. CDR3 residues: CASRPGTAWETQYF. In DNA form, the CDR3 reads TGTGCCAGCAGACCCGGGACAGCTTGGGAGACCCAGTACTTC.

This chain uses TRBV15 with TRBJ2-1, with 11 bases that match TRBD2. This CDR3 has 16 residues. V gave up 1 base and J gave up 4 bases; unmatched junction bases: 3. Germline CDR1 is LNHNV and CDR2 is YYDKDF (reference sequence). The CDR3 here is CATSRAGLADYNEQFF. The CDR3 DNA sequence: TGTGCCACCAGCAGAGCGGGACTAGCGGATTACAATGAGCAGTTCTTC.

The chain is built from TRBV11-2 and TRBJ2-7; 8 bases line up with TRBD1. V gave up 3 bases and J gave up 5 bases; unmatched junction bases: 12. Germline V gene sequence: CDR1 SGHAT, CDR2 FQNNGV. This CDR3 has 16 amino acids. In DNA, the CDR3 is TGTGCCAGCAGCTTTATCATAGGGCAGGGGGCCGACGAGCAGTACTTC. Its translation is CASSFIIGQGADEQYF.

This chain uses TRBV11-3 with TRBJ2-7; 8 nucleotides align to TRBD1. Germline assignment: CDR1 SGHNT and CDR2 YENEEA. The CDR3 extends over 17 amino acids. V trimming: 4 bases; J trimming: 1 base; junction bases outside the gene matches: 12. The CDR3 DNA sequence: TGTGCCAGCAGCTCCTCCGGGACAGGACATGGGTCCTACGAGCAGTACTTC. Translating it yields CASSSSGTGHGSYEQYF.